This passage covers 21 T cell receptor beta chains from one sample sequenced in a study of breast tumors, draining lymph nodes, adjacent tissues (dated by TCRdb to the mid-2010s). Library method: multiplex PCR. Sequencing used an Illumina HiSeq 2000. Through fastp at Q25 and MiXCR, TCRdb rebuilt clones from the public reads, retaining in-frame beta chains. Each CDR3 protein appears once, grouped with its most common genes and DNA. The sample table records under 150,000 distinct CDR3 sequences; 21% of these occur just once. About 2.2% of the sample is taken by the ten largest. Lymph node samples came from the axillary draining lymph nodes of breast cancer patients. Sequencing used axillary lymph node tissue. All receptors come from a female donor with breast cancer. Some clones in this sample may be carry-over from other donors' samples.

Points on this clonotype: With a much larger clone just one base away, this may be a read error. V gene TRBV20-1 combines with J gene TRBJ2-2, with 10 positions matching TRBD1. V trimming: 5 bases; J trimming: 5 bases; junction bases outside the gene matches: 5. The CDR3 totals 14 residues. Germline V gene sequence: CDR1 DFQATT, CDR2 SNEGSKA (reference sequence). CDR3 in DNA: TGCAGTGCTCTCCGACAGGGGGCGACCGGGGAGCTGTTTTTT. The encoded protein is CSALRQGATGELFF.

This clonotype was counted many times. The CDR3 region has the DNA TGTGCCATCAGTAGGGGGCAAACGAACACCGGGGAGCTGTTTTTT. Translated, it gives CAISRGQTNTGELFF. The V gene is TRBV10-3, the J gene TRBJ2-2; 7 bases map to TRBD1. The CDR3 loop spans 15 amino acids. Losses at the gene ends were 5 bases for V and 0 bases for J; bases not matched to a gene: 3. Germline V gives CDR1 ENHRY, CDR2 SYGVKD.

Points on this clonotype: A much larger clonotype is one base distant, so this may be a read error. The V call is TRBV29-1, the J call TRBJ2-1; D perhaps matches TRBD2 (5 bases). The CDR3 is made up of 13 amino acids. Germline V lookup: CDR1 SQVTM, CDR2 ANQGSEA. Trimming removed 4 bases at V and 7 bases at J, with 14 bases between. The CDR3 is CSVAQDGENEQFF. CDR3 DNA: TGCAGCGTTGCTCAGGACGGGGAAAATGAGCAGTTCTTC.

As regards this clonotype: A read error is possible here, since a much larger clone lies one base away. CDR3 nucleotides: TGTGCCAGCAGACTCGCCGAGACTCCCCTCCCCAATGAGCAGTTCTTC. Encoded protein: CASRLAETPLPNEQFF. The chain carries TRBV5-4 and TRBJ2-1; D gene unclear. This CDR3 spans 16 amino acids. Germline lookup yields CDR1 SGHNT and CDR2 YYREEE (reference sequence). With 5 bases removed from V and 6 bases from J, the gap between germline ends came to 21 bases.

The sample holds one count of this clonotype. A much larger clone differs by one base, so this may be a read error. Because the CDR3 is missing its conserved closing phenylalanine or tryptophan, this is likely a read error. The V gene is TRBV5-6, the J gene TRBJ2-7; 9 bases are a match to TRBD2. The germline V gene encodes CDR1 SGHDT and CDR2 YYEEEE. The CDR3 covers 15 residues. Trimming took 4 bases from V and 5 from J; bases not matched to a gene: 10. CDR3 bases: TGTGCCAGCAGCCGGAGGGGGACTAGCCGCAACGAGCAGTACCTC. Protein: CASSRRGTSRNEQYL.

Regarding this clonotype: This could be a read error, since a much larger clone is one nucleotide away. The gene calls are TRBV9 and TRBJ1-2; D gene unclear. The CDR3 extends over 14 amino acids. In germline, CDR1 is SGDLS, CDR2 YYNGEE. CDR3: CASSVAPDFYGHTF. CDR3 DNA sequence: TGTGCCAGCAGCGTAGCTCCAGACTTCTATGGCCACACCTTC.

This clonotype was seen many times. CDR3 protein: CSAREGPRANEQFF. In DNA, the CDR3 is TGCAGTGCTAGAGAAGGGCCAAGAGCCAATGAGCAGTTCTTC. The chain has TRBV20-1 and TRBJ2-1; unclear D gene. This CDR3 has 14 residues. Germline V CDR1 and CDR2: DFQATT, SNEGSKA (reference sequence). V lost 0 bases to trimming and J lost 6 bases, with 12 bases between them.

This clonotype was picked up one time. A single base separates this from a much larger clone, so it may be a read error. The V and J genes are TRBV4-1 and TRBJ2-2; D gene uncertain. Trimming pared 4 bases from V and 6 bases from J, leaving 9 bases between. The length of the CDR3 is 13 residues. Germline loops: CDR1 MGHRA, CDR2 YSYEKL. CDR3 nucleotides: TGCGCCAGCAGCCGCCTCGGACCCGGGGAGCTGTTTTTT. Its translation: CASSRLGPGELFF.

This clonotype was recorded many times. The rearrangement links TRBV20-1 to TRBJ1-5, with a tentative D call TRBD1 (5 bases). Trimming left V 3 bases short and J 6 bases short, with 18 bases between. The CDR3 runs 15 residues. CDR1 is DFQATT, CDR2 SNEGSKA, per germline (reference sequence). The CDR3 nucleotides are TGCAGTGCTAGCACGGCAGGGCGTTTGGGTCAGCCCCAGCATTTT. This codes for CSASTAGRLGQPQHF.

The chain is built from TRBV28 and TRBJ1-2; the match to TRBD1 covers 7 bases. Germline trimming cut 2 bases from V and 5 bases from J; bases unmatched to any gene: 8. The CDR3 sequence is 15 residues long. CDR1 is MDHEN and CDR2 is SYDVKM in the germline V gene. The DNA of the CDR3 is TGTGCCAGCAGTTTACGACAGGGTTGGTATTATGGCTACACCTTC. This encodes CASSLRQGWYYGYTF.

The table lists this clonotype with many counts. The genes are TRBV19 and TRBJ2-5; D remains unclear. This CDR3 has 12 amino acids. In germline, CDR1 is LNHDA, CDR2 SQIVND (reference sequence). V was trimmed by 5 bases and J by 0 bases, leaving 4 bases between them. The CDR3 coding sequence is TGTGCCAGTAGTGTTAACCAAGAGACCCAGTACTTC. Its translation: CASSVNQETQYF.

Turning to this clonotype: A much larger clone lies a single base off, so this may be a read error. The conserved phenylalanine or tryptophan is not found at the CDR3 terminus, so this likely reflects a read error. V and J are TRBV3-1 and TRBJ2-7, with a possible D match to TRBD2 (5 bases). The CDR3 contains 12 residues. Trimming shortened V by 8 bases and J by 0 bases, and 8 bases separated the two germline ends. Germline V gene data show CDR1 as LGHDT and CDR2 as YNNKEL (reference sequence). Written as DNA, the CDR3 is TGTGCCAGCCGGGATTCCTCCTACGAGCAGTACTCC. Its translation: CASRDSSYEQYS.

This clonotype was counted many times. The chain links TRBV7-2 to TRBJ2-1, with D perhaps matching TRBD1 (6 bases). The CDR3 contains 16 residues. Trimming took off 7 bases at V and 4 bases at J, with 20 bases between the two ends. Germline V gene data show CDR1 as SGHTA and CDR2 as FQGNSA. The CDR3 DNA sequence: TGTGCCAGCACCGCACCTTGGGGACAAGAATACAATGAGCAGTTCTTC. It translates to CASTAPWGQEYNEQFF. Full variable domain (outside the CDR3, taken from reference TRBV7-2 and TRBJ2-1): GAGVSQSPSNKVTEKGKDVELRCDPISGHTALYWYRQSLGQGLEFLIYFQGNSAPDKSGLPSDRFSAERTGGSVSTLTIQRTQQEDSAVYLCASTAPWGQEYNEQFFGPGTRLTVL.

Concerning this clonotype: Just one base apart from a much larger clone, this may be a read error. The CDR3 ends on some other residue instead of the conserved phenylalanine or tryptophan, so this is likely a read error. This chain uses TRBV7-2 with TRBJ2-3, with D unresolved. The germline gives CDR1 SGHTA, CDR2 FQGNSA. Trimming shortened V by 5 bases and J by 4 bases, and 4 bases separated the two germline ends. The CDR3 is 11 amino acids. The CDR3 here is CASSTADTQYL. The CDR3 DNA reads TGTGCCAGCAGCACAGCAGATACGCAGTATCTT.

This clonotype was counted a few times. Since a much larger clone is just one base distant, this may be a read error. V is TRBV10-3 and J is TRBJ2-1; perhaps TRBD2 as D (7 bases). There are 18 residues in the CDR3. The V gene lost 8 bases and the J gene lost 0 bases, with 23 bases spanning the gap. The germline V gene has CDR1 ENHRY and CDR2 SYGVKD. The CDR3 sequence: CAIAEGEGRSGSYNEQFF. The CDR3 DNA reads TGTGCCATCGCCGAGGGGGAGGGGCGGTCGGGCTCCTACAATGAGCAGTTCTTC.

Comments on this clonotype: This is likely a read error, given that the CDR3 carries no conserved phenylalanine or tryptophan at its end. The DNA is omitted, as the CDR3 cannot be located on it reliably, and the CDR3 follows TCRdb's listing. The CDR3 loop is CASSGESARPSTDTQYI. The chain has TRBV9 and TRBJ2-3; the D call in the table, TRBD1, was not verified against the DNA. CDR1 and CDR2 from the germline V gene are SGDLS and YYNGEE. The CDR3 spans 17 amino acids, including both terminal residues.

This clonotype has only a few counts. The DNA of the CDR3 is TGTGCCAGCAGCCCAACGGAAGGGGTTAAGACCCAGTACTTC. This codes for CASSPTEGVKTQYF. The chain joins TRBV11-2 to TRBJ2-5; possibly TRBD1 for D (5 bases). Germline V CDR1 and CDR2: SGHAT, FQNNGV. The CDR3 length is 14 residues. Between the trimmed V and J ends, which lost 5 bases and 6 bases, there was a span of 16 bases.

The V and J genes are TRBV4-1 and TRBJ2-4, with D perhaps matching TRBD1 or TRBD2 (5 bases each). The CDR3 covers 16 residues. Germline CDR1 is MGHRA and CDR2 is YSYEKL. The germline V and J ends were trimmed by 1 base and 4 bases, with 14 bases remaining between them. The CDR3 sequence: CASSQVWSGGKNIQYF. The CDR3 DNA sequence: TGCGCCAGCAGCCAAGTCTGGTCTGGGGGAAAAAACATTCAGTACTTC.

With respect to this clonotype: A clone one base away is much larger, so this may be a read error. The CDR3 spells CASSLQGALSMGETHYF. As DNA, the CDR3 is TGCGCCAGCAGCCTACAGGGGGCGCTATCCATGGGGGAGACCCACTACTTC. The chain combines TRBV4-1 with TRBJ2-5; 9 bases are shared with TRBD1. Germline V gene data show CDR1 as MGHRA and CDR2 as YSYEKL. This CDR3 is built from 17 residues.

This clonotype was seen repeatedly, ten times or more. The CDR3 loop is CASSAIHGGDYGYTF. DNA of the CDR3: TGCGCCAGCAGTGCAATTCACGGTGGGGATTATGGCTACACCTTC. The chain employs TRBV10-2 and TRBJ1-2; D gene unclear. The CDR3 loop spans 15 amino acids. Germline assignment: CDR1 WSHSY and CDR2 SAAADI. Trimming left V 4 bases short and J 5 bases short, with 17 bases between.

This clonotype was counted many times. This rearrangement joins TRBV5-1 to TRBJ1-2, with 7 positions matching TRBD1. The V and J ends lost 2 bases and 8 bases, in that order; junction bases with no gene match: 6. The CDR3 loop spans 13 amino acids. Germline V CDR1 and CDR2: SGHRS, YFSETQ. CDR3 amino acids: CASSFDRADGYTF. CDR3 nucleotides: TGCGCCAGCAGCTTCGACAGGGCGGACGGCTACACCTTC.